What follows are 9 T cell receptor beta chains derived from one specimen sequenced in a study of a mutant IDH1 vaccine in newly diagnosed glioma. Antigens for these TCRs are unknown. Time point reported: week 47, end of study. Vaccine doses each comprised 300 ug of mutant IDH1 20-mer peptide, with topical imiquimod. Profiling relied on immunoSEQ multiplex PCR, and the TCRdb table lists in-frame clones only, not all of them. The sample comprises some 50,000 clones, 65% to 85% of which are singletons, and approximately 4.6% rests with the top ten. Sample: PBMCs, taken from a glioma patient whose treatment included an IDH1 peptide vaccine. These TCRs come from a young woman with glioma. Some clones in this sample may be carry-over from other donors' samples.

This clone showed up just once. CDR3 in amino acids: CASSPDAGELFF. The CDR3 DNA reads as TGTGCCAGCAGTCCGGACGCCGGGGAGCTGTTTTTT. The J gene is TRBJ2-2, the V gene TRBV6-5; D call uncertain. Germline CDR1 is MNHEY and CDR2 is SVGAGI. V dropped 5 bases and J dropped 6 bases, with 7 bases sitting between them. This CDR3 is built from 12 residues.

The CDR3 loop reads CASSLGVGKQFF. CDR3 DNA: TGTGCCAGCAGCTTGGGGGTGGGGAAGCAGTTCTTC. The V call is TRBV5-6, the J call TRBJ2-1; no reliable D call. The V end was cut by 0 bases, the J end by 11 bases, with 9 bases between. The CDR3 has 12 residues. Germline V lookup: CDR1 SGHDT, CDR2 YYEEEE.

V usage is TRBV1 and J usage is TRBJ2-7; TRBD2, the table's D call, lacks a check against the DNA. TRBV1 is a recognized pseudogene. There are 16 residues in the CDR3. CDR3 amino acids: CTSSQDIGTSGIGGDF. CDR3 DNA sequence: TGCACCAGCAGCCAAGACATAGGGACTAGCGGGATCGGTGGGGACTTC.

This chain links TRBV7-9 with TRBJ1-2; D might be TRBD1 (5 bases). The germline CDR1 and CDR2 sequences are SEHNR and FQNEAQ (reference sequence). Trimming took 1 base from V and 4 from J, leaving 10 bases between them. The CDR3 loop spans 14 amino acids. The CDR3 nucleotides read TGTGCCAGCAGCTTAGTAGCAGGGTCCTATGGCTACACCTTC. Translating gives CASSLVAGSYGYTF.

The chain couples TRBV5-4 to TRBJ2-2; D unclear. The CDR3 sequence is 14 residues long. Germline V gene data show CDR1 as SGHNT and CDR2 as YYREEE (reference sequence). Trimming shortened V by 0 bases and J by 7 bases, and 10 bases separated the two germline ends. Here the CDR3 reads CASSLGPTDGELFF. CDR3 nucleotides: TGTGCCAGCAGCTTGGGGCCAACTGACGGGGAGCTGTTTTTT. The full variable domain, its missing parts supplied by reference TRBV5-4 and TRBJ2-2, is ETGVTQSPTHLIKTRGQQVTLRCSSQSGHNTVSWYQQALGQGPQFIFQYYREEENGRGNFPPRFSGLQFPNYSSELNVNALELDDSALYLCASSLGPTDGELFFGEGSRLTVL.

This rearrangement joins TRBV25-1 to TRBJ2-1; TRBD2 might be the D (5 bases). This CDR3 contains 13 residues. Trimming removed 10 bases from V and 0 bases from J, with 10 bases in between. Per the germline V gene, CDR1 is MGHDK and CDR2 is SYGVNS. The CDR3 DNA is TGTGCCAATAGGAGGAGCTCCTACAATGAGCAGTTCTTC. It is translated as CANRRSSYNEQFF.

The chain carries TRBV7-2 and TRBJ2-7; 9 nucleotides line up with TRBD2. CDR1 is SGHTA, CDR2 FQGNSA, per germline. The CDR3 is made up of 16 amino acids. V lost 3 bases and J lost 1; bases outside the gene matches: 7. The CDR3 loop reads CASSLGGGRASYEQYF. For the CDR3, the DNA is TGTGCCAGCAGCTTGGGGGGCGGGAGGGCGTCCTACGAGCAGTACTTC.

The CDR3 spells CASSSQSGGYTF. The DNA for the CDR3 is TGTGCCAGCAGCTCCCAGAGTGGGGGCTACACCTTC. The V and J genes are TRBV7-9 and TRBJ1-2; D unclear. This CDR3 spans 12 amino acids. Trimming pared 4 bases from V and 8 bases from J, leaving 11 bases between. CDR1 is SEHNR, CDR2 FQNEAQ, per germline (reference sequence).

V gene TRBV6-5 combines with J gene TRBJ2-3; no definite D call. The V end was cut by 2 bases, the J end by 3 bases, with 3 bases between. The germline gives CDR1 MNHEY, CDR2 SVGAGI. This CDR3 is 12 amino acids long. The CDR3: CASSYGTDTQYF. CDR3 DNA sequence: TGTGCCAGCAGTTACGGGACAGATACGCAGTATTTT.